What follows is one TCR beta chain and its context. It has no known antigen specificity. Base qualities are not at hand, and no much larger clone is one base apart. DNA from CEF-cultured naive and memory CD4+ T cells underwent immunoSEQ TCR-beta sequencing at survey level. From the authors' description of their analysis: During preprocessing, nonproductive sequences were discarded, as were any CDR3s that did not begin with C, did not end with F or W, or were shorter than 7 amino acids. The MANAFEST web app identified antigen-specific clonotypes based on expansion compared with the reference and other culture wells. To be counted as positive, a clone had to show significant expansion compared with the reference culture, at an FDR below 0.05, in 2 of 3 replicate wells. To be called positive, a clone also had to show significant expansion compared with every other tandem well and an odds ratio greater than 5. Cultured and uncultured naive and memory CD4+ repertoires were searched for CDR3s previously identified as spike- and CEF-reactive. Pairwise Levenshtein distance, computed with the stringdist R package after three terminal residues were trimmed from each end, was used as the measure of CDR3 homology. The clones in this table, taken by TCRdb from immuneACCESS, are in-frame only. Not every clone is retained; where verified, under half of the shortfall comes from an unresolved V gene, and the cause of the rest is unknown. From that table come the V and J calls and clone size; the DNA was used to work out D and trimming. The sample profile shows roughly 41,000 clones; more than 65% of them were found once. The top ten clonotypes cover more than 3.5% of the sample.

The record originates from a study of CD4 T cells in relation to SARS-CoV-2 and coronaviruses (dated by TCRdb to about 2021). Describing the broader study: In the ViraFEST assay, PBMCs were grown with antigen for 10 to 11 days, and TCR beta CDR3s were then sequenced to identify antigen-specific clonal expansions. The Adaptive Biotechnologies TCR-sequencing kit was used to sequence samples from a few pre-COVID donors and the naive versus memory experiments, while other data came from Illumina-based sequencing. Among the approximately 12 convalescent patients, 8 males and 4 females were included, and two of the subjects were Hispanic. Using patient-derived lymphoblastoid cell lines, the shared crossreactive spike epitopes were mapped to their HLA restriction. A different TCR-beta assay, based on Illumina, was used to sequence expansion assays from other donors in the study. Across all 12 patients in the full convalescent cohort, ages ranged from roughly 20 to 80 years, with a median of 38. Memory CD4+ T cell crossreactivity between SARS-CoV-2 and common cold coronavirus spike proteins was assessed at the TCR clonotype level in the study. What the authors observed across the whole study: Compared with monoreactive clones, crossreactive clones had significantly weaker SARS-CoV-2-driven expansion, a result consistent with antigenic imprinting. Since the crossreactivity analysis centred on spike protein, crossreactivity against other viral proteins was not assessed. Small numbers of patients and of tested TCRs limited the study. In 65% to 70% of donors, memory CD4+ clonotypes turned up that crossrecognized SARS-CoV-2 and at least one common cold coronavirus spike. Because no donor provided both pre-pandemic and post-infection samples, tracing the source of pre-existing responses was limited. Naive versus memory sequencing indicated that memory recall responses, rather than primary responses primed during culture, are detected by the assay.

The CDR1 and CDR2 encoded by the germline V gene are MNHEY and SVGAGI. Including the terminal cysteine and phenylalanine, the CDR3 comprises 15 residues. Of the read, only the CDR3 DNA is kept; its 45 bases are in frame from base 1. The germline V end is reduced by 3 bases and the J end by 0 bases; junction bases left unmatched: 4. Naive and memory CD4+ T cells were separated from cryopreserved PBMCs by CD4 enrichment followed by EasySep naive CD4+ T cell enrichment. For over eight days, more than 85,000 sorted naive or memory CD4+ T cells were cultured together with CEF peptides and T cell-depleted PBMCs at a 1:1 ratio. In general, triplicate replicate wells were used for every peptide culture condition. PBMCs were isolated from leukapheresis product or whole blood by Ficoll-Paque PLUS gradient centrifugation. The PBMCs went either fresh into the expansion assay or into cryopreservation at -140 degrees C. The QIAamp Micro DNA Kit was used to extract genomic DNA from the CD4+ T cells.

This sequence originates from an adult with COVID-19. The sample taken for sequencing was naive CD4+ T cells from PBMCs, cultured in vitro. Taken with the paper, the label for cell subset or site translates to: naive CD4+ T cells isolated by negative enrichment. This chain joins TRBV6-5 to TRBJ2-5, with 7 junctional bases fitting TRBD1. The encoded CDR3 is CASSYDRVYQETQYF. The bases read TGTGCCAGCAGTTATGACAGGGTCTACCAAGAGACCCAGTACTTC.